This T cell receptor beta chain was retrieved from a study of shared clonotypes between healthy human individuals. Germline V lookup: CDR1 MGHDK, CDR2 SYGVNS. Trimming took off 6 bases at V and 4 bases at J, with 13 bases between the two ends. The CDR3 runs 15 residues. Naive CD8 populations comprised CD45RO-negative cells positively selected for CCR7, excluding terminally differentiated effector memory CD45RA+ cells. TCRdb's table, derived via immunoSEQ multiplex PCR, lists solely in-frame clones and lacks some. The table records roughly 2,000,000 clones, about 95% of them present only once. The sequence was obtained from a young man in good health. V is TRBV25-1 and J is TRBJ2-6, with a possible D match to TRBD2 (6 bases). The material sequenced was naive CD8+ T cells sorted from blood. CDR3 amino acids: CASSGGPGGANVLTF. CDR3 in DNA: TGTGCCAGCAGCGGGGGACCGGGAGGGGCCAACGTCCTGACTTTC.